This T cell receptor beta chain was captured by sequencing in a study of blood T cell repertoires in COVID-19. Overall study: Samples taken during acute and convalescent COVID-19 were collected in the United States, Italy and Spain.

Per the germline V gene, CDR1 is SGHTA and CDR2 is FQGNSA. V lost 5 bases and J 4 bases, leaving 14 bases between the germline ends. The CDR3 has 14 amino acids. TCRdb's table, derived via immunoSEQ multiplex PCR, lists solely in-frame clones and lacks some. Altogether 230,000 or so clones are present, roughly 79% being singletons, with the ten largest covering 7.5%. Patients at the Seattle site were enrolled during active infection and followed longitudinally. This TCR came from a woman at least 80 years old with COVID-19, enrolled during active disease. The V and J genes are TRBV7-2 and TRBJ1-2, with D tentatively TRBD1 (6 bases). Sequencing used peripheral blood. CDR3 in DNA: TGTGCCAGCAGCCTTCGCGGACAGTCCTATGGCTACACCTTC. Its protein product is CASSLRGQSYGYTF. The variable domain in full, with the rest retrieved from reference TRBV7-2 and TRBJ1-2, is GAGVSQSPSNKVTEKGKDVELRCDPISGHTALYWYRQSLGQGLEFLIYFQGNSAPDKSGLPSDRFSAERTGGSVSTLTIQRTQQEDSAVYLCASSLRGQSYGYTFGSGTRLTVV.